This passage covers 29 T cell receptor beta chains from one sample sequenced in a study of cytomegalovirus exposure and HLA in healthy donors. PCR amplification relied on 60 Vbeta primers (plus 13 Jbeta primers). Profiling relied on immunoSEQ multiplex PCR, and the TCRdb table lists in-frame clones only, not all of them. Seen here are fewer than 200,000 clones, roughly 80% observed once, and the top ten hold about 1.6%. The sequencing sample was made of PBMCs. All receptors derive from a man in his forties or fifties in good health and CMV-seronegative.

The chain employs TRBV18 and TRBJ2-5, with 7 bases identical to TRBD2. Trimming cost V 3 bases and J 0 bases; bases outside gene matches: 4. Germline CDR1 KGHSH, CDR2 LQKENI. The CDR3 totals 15 residues. CDR3 loop: CASSPNRGDQETQYF. The CDR3 coding sequence is TGTGCCAGCTCACCTAACCGGGGGGACCAAGAGACCCAGTACTTC.

CDR3 in DNA: TGTGCCAGCAGTGAGCGGCGCTCCTACGAGCAGTACTTC. Amino acid sequence: CASSERRSYEQYF. The rearrangement uses TRBV6-6 and TRBJ2-7; tentative D call: TRBD2 (5 bases). CDR3 length equals 13 residues. Germline CDR1 and CDR2: MNHNY and SVGAGI (reference sequence). Trimming removed 5 bases at V and 0 bases at J, with 8 bases between.

The table lists this clone with a count of one. An end of the junction does not agree with germline; a read error may underlie this. The CDR3 nucleotides are TGCGCCAGCAGTCAATCCCCCCAGGCGTGGTCCTCCGAGCAGTACTTC. Its translation is CASSQSPQAWSSEQYF. The chain has TRBV23-1 and TRBJ2-7; D not certain. TRBV23-1 is annotated as an ORF whose role is uncertain. The CDR3 is 16 amino acids.

V gene TRBV5-1 combines with J gene TRBJ1-4; 10 nucleotides align to TRBD1. CDR1 is SGHRS and CDR2 is YFSETQ in the germline V gene. Trimming removed 4 bases from V and 8 bases from J; junction bases left unmatched: 11. This CDR3 comprises 16 residues. The CDR3 protein is CASSTGLGQGIEKLFF. The CDR3 DNA reads TGCGCCAGCAGCACCGGTCTGGGACAGGGGATAGAAAAACTGTTTTTT.

This clone was counted only a few times. This chain links TRBV6-1 with TRBJ2-5; tentatively, D is TRBD2 (5 bases). Germline V gene lookup returns CDR1 MNHNS and CDR2 SASEGT. V shed 6 bases and J shed 9 bases, with 14 bases lying between them. This CDR3 is 12 amino acids long. This CDR3 reads CASRADAGAQYF. The CDR3 DNA follows: TGTGCCAGCAGGGCGGACGCCGGGGCCCAGTACTTC.

CDR3 region: CASSLQGNRYEQYF. The CDR3 nucleotides are TGCGCCAGCAGCTTACAGGGGAACCGCTACGAGCAGTACTTC. This rearrangement joins TRBV5-1 to TRBJ2-7; 7 bases are a match to TRBD1. Germline CDR1 SGHRS, CDR2 YFSETQ. This CDR3 region has 14 residues. V gave up 2 bases and J gave up 3 bases; unmatched junction bases: 5. Variable domain in full (rest from reference TRBV5-1 and TRBJ2-7): KAGVTQTPRYLIKTRGQQVTLSCSPISGHRSVSWYQQTPGQGLQFLFEYFSETQRNKGNFPGRFSGRQFSNSRSEMNVSTLELGDSALYLCASSLQGNRYEQYFGPGTRLTVT.

The genes are TRBV5-1 and TRBJ1-4, with TRBD1 matching 8 bases. The CDR3 sequence is 16 residues long. The germline V gene encodes CDR1 SGHRS and CDR2 YFSETQ. J lost 3 bases, V lost 2 bases, and 6 bases had no gene match. Written as DNA, the CDR3 is TGCGCCAGCAGCTTCCTTTACAGGGGGGCTAATGAAAAACTGTTTTTT. It specifies CASSFLYRGANEKLFF.

V is TRBV6-1 and J is TRBJ2-4; TRBD2 might be the D (5 bases). V lost 6 bases and J lost 11, with 17 bases in between. Germline V gene lookup returns CDR1 MNHNS and CDR2 SASEGT. There are 13 residues in the CDR3. CDR3 coding DNA: TGTGCCAGCAGAGTAAGCCCGGAGGTGGTTCAGTACTTC. Amino acid sequence: CASRVSPEVVQYF.

This clone was found once. This chain connects TRBV18 to TRBJ2-6; 7 nucleotides match TRBD1. Germline V gene lookup returns CDR1 KGHSH and CDR2 LQKENI. The CDR3 loop spans 15 amino acids. J was trimmed by 4 bases and V by 6 bases; bases with no gene match: 6. In DNA, the CDR3 is TGTGCCAGCTCGTCAGGGGGAACGGGGGCCAACGTCCTGACTTTC. Its protein product is CASSSGGTGANVLTF.

The chain has TRBV6-1 and TRBJ1-1; D is possibly TRBD1 (6 bases). The CDR3 spans 13 residues. CDR1 and CDR2 (germline): MNHNS, SASEGT. Trimming removed 4 bases from V and 3 bases from J, with 9 bases in between. The CDR3 DNA reads as TGTGCCAGCAGTGTCAGGGGCGACACTGAAGCTTTCTTT. Translated: CASSVRGDTEAFF.

The chain recombines TRBV27 with TRBJ1-5; 7 bases match TRBD1. The ends lost 2 bases at V and 5 bases at J; junction bases unmatched: 6. The CDR3 is made up of 15 amino acids. Germline V gene sequence: CDR1 MNHEY, CDR2 SMNVEV (reference sequence). This CDR3 reads CASSLRAQGDQPQHF. The CDR3 bases are TGTGCCAGCAGTTTACGCGCTCAGGGGGATCAGCCCCAGCATTTT.

The rearrangement links TRBV10-3 to TRBJ1-1, with TRBD1 identical over 8 bases. The trim removed 2 bases at V and 1 base at J, leaving 3 bases unmatched. Germline V lookup: CDR1 ENHRY, CDR2 SYGVKD. This CDR3 spans 15 amino acids. CDR3 coding DNA: TGTGCCATCAGTGAGACCGACAGGGGGAACACTGAAGCTTTCTTT. It yields the protein CAISETDRGNTEAFF.

V and J are TRBV19 and TRBJ2-5; a weak D match, TRBD1 (5 bases). There are 12 residues in the CDR3. Germline values: CDR1 LNHDA, CDR2 SQIVND (reference sequence). Trimming removed 2 bases from V and 4 bases from J, with 5 bases in between. This CDR3 is CASSIRGETQYF. CDR3 sequence (DNA): TGTGCCAGTAGTATAAGGGGAGAGACCCAGTACTTC.

The V and J genes are TRBV11-2 and TRBJ2-4; the match to TRBD2 covers 10 bases. Germline trimming cut 2 bases from V and 1 base from J; bases unmatched to any gene: 11. This CDR3 has 19 amino acids. The germline V gene has CDR1 SGHAT and CDR2 FQNNGV. The CDR3 DNA reads TGTGCCAGCAGCTTAATTCGGGCTAGCGGGAGTACCGCCAAAAACATTCAGTACTTC. Amino acid sequence: CASSLIRASGSTAKNIQYF.

The rearrangement links TRBV19 to TRBJ1-1, with 7 bases fitting TRBD1. This CDR3 comprises 14 residues. From germline, CDR1 is LNHDA and CDR2 SQIVND (reference sequence). V lost 7 bases and J lost 4; bases outside the gene matches: 9. CDR3: CASIKAGGTTEAFF. CDR3 bases: TGTGCCAGTATTAAAGCAGGGGGGACCACTGAAGCTTTCTTT.

V and J are TRBV6-4 and TRBJ1-4; D is unclear. V was shortened by 5 bases and J by 4 bases, with 8 bases between the two germline ends. The CDR3 extends over 13 amino acids. Looked up from germline, CDR1 is MRHNA and CDR2 is SNTAGT. In DNA, the CDR3 is TGTGCCAGCAGTCTTGACATTAATGAAAAACTGTTTTTT. The encoded protein is CASSLDINEKLFF.

This rearrangement joins TRBV4-1 to TRBJ2-7; 10 bases are a match to TRBD2. The CDR3 extends over 16 amino acids. Germline CDR1 reads MGHRA; CDR2 reads YSYEKL. V lost 4 bases and J lost 5; bases outside the gene matches: 11. In nucleotides, the CDR3 is TGCGCCAGCAGCCTGGAGGAAGCGGGAGGGAGGCACGAGCAGTACTTC. It is translated as CASSLEEAGGRHEQYF.

The rearrangement uses TRBV29-1 and TRBJ1-4; maybe TRBD1 (5 bases). The germline CDR1 and CDR2 sequences are SQVTM and ANQGSEA. The CDR3 sequence is 14 residues long. With 3 bases removed from V and 6 bases from J, the gap between germline ends came to 14 bases. Here the CDR3 reads CSVDSAGGDEKLFF. Here the CDR3 DNA reads TGCAGCGTTGATTCGGCCGGGGGGGATGAAAAACTGTTTTTT.

DNA of the CDR3: TGTGCCAGCACCCCCGGGACAGCAGCTTCACCCCTCCACTTT. Residues: CASTPGTAASPLHF. The V call is TRBV7-2, the J call TRBJ1-6, with TRBD1 identical over 7 bases. Germline values: CDR1 SGHTA, CDR2 FQGNSA. The CDR3 has 14 amino acids. Losses at the gene ends were 7 bases for V and 9 bases for J; bases not matched to a gene: 9.

The rearrangement joins TRBV6-4 to TRBJ2-3, with a possible D match to TRBD2 (6 bases). CDR1 and CDR2 (germline): MRHNA, SNTAGT. This CDR3 contains 13 residues. Trimming took 4 bases from V and 3 from J, leaving 8 bases between them. The chain's CDR3 is CASSARETDTQYF. The CDR3 DNA is TGTGCCAGCAGTGCCCGGGAGACAGATACGCAGTATTTT.

A single count supports this clone. The CDR3 loop reads CAPSETGSYEQYF. CDR3 in DNA: TGTGCCCCCAGCGAGACAGGGTCCTACGAGCAGTACTTC. The chain is built from TRBV19 and TRBJ2-7; 7 nucleotides match TRBD1. CDR1 and CDR2 (germline): LNHDA, SQIVND (reference sequence). After removal of 11 bases from V and 1 base from J, the junction contained 8 bases not matched to a gene. This CDR3 region has 13 residues. The full variable domain, in which reference TRBV19 and TRBJ2-7 provide the parts outside the CDR3, is DGGITQSPKYLFRKEGQNVTLSCEQNLNHDAMYWYRQDPGQGLRLIYYSQIVNDFQKGDIAEGYSVSREKKESFPLTVTSAQKNPTAFYLCAPSETGSYEQYFGPGTRLTVT.

The chain has TRBV19 and TRBJ1-4; the D gene is possibly TRBD1 (6 bases). The CDR3 runs 16 residues. V gave up 5 bases and J gave up 3 bases, with 16 bases separating them. Germline V lookup: CDR1 LNHDA, CDR2 SQIVND (reference sequence). CDR3 coding DNA: TGTGCCAGTAGTCTTCACACAGGGACCGCTAATGAAAAACTGTTTTTT. It translates to CASSLHTGTANEKLFF.

The rearrangement uses TRBV5-4 and TRBJ2-3; 8 nucleotides agree with TRBD1. The CDR3 loop spans 15 amino acids. Germline assignment: CDR1 SGHNT and CDR2 YYREEE (reference sequence). Trimming at V came to 2 bases and at J to 2 bases, leaving 4 bases not matched to a gene. CDR3 region: CASSFRQGNTDTQYF. CDR3 DNA: TGTGCCAGCAGCTTTAGACAGGGGAACACAGATACGCAGTATTTT.

V usage is TRBV7-9 and J usage is TRBJ2-5; 8 bases line up with TRBD2. The CDR3 runs 15 residues. V shed 5 bases, J shed 1 base, and the junction held 6 bases outside the gene matches. Germline V CDR1 and CDR2: SEHNR, FQNEAQ (reference sequence). CDR3 nucleotides: TGTGCCAGCAGCCCCCGGGAGGGAATCCAAGAGACCCAGTACTTC. Residues: CASSPREGIQETQYF. The entire variable domain, with the rest obtained from reference TRBV7-9 and TRBJ2-5, is as follows: DTGVSQNPRHKITKRGQNVTFRCDPISEHNRLYWYRQTLGQGPEFLTYFQNEAQLEKSRLLSDRFSAERPKGSFSTLEIQRTEQGDSAMYLCASSPREGIQETQYFGPGTRLLVL.

This clone occurred a few times. The chain joins TRBV6-6 to TRBJ2-7; TRBD1 aligns across 7 bases. The CDR3 has 12 amino acids. Germline V CDR1 and CDR2: MNHNY, SVGAGI (reference sequence). Trimming cost V 6 bases and J 12 bases; bases outside gene matches: 11. The CDR3: CASSEQRQGPYF. The CDR3, as DNA: TGTGCCAGCAGCGAACAAAGACAGGGCCCGTACTTC.

The chain has TRBV7-2 and TRBJ2-6; no clear D. Germline V gives CDR1 SGHTA, CDR2 FQGNSA. The V end lost 7 bases, the J end lost 0 bases, and 7 bases lay between the germline ends. This CDR3 has 14 residues. This chain's CDR3 is CASTIISGANVLTF. The CDR3 DNA is TGTGCCAGCACCATCATCTCTGGGGCCAACGTCCTGACTTTC. Looking up the rest from reference TRBV7-2 and TRBJ2-6 gives the full variable domain: GAGVSQSPSNKVTEKGKDVELRCDPISGHTALYWYRQSLGQGLEFLIYFQGNSAPDKSGLPSDRFSAERTGGSVSTLTIQRTQQEDSAVYLCASTIISGANVLTFGAGSRLTVL.

The V and J genes are TRBV28 and TRBJ1-1; D not resolved. The CDR3 covers 14 residues. Germline V gene lookup returns CDR1 MDHEN and CDR2 SYDVKM. Trimming shortened V by 2 bases and J by 1 base, and 8 bases separated the two germline ends. DNA for the CDR3: TGTGCCAGCAGTTTAATGGCAGAGAACACTGAAGCTTTCTTT. Translating it yields CASSLMAENTEAFF.

V usage is TRBV18 and J usage is TRBJ2-2; 9 nucleotides align to TRBD2. CDR3 size: 17 residues. Germline CDR1 KGHSH, CDR2 LQKENI. V was clipped by 3 bases and J by 6 bases; unmatched bases: 11. DNA of the CDR3: TGTGCCAGCTCACCCCCGGTAGCGGGAGAGAGGGCCGGGGAGCTGTTTTTT. Its translation is CASSPPVAGERAGELFF.

This chain joins TRBV6-5 and TRBJ1-4; 7 bases fit TRBD1. CDR3 length: 15 residues. Germline loops: CDR1 MNHEY, CDR2 SVGAGI. The V and J ends lost 2 bases and 5 bases, in that order; junction bases with no gene match: 5. The CDR3 loop reads CASSYQGQQNEKLFF. The CDR3 nucleotides read TGTGCCAGCAGTTACCAGGGACAGCAAAATGAAAAACTGTTTTTT.